These 24 T cell receptor beta chains share one sample of origin, sequenced in a study of cytomegalovirus exposure and HLA in healthy donors. Amplification used 60 Vbeta primers and 13 Jbeta primers. Method: immunoSEQ multiplex PCR; TCRdb's copy keeps in-frame clones and lacks some. This sample yields fewer than 350,000 clones, of which around 90% are seen a single time; roughly 2.3% belongs to the top ten. Input material: PBMCs. All receptors come from a young woman in good health and CMV-seronegative.

The genes are TRBV7-3 and TRBJ2-2; tentative D call: TRBD2 (6 bases). There are 16 residues in the CDR3. V shed 1 base and J shed 6 bases, with 15 bases lying between them. Germline CDR1 and CDR2: SGHTA and FQGTGA. The CDR3: CASSLMAGTVPGELFF. Here the CDR3 DNA reads TGTGCCAGCAGCTTAATGGCGGGGACTGTTCCCGGGGAGCTGTTTTTT. The complete variable domain, with remaining parts taken from reference TRBV7-3 and TRBJ2-2, reads GAGVSQTPSNKVTEKGKYVELRCDPISGHTALYWYRQSLGQGPEFLIYFQGTGAADDSGLPNDRFFAVRPEGSVSTLKIQRTERGDSAVYLCASSLMAGTVPGELFFGEGSRLTVL.

The chain couples TRBV29-1 to TRBJ2-3, with 10 bases lining up with TRBD1. CDR3 size: 14 residues. CDR1 and CDR2 (germline): SQVTM, ANQGSEA. The junction had 4 bases not matched to a gene; V was cut back by 6 bases and J by 1 base. Written as DNA, the CDR3 is TGCAGCGTGATGGGACAGGGGCGCACAGATACGCAGTATTTT. Amino acids: CSVMGQGRTDTQYF.

This rearrangement joins TRBV29-1 to TRBJ2-1; 7 bases align to TRBD1. V lost 4 bases to trimming and J lost 0 bases; unmatched junction nucleotides: 6. The CDR3 runs to 15 residues. Germline V gives CDR1 SQVTM, CDR2 ANQGSEA. This CDR3 is CSVGRDSNSYNEQFF. The DNA of the CDR3 is TGCAGCGTTGGACGGGACAGCAACTCCTACAATGAGCAGTTCTTC.

The chain couples TRBV30 to TRBJ2-2, with D possibly matching TRBD1 (6 bases). V lost 2 bases, J lost 1 base, and 14 bases lay in between. Germline loops: CDR1 GTSNPN, CDR2 SVGIG (reference sequence). The CDR3 is 16 amino acids. The CDR3 reads CAWSSAPGQNTGELFF. The CDR3 DNA reads as TGTGCCTGGAGTTCAGCCCCGGGACAGAACACCGGGGAGCTGTTTTTT.

The rearrangement uses TRBV6-4 and TRBJ1-2; 8 bases map to TRBD1. The CDR3 extends over 15 amino acids. Germline assignment: CDR1 MRHNA and CDR2 SNTAGT. Trimming removed 5 bases from V and 1 base from J; junction bases left unmatched: 6. The CDR3 coding sequence is TGTGCCAGCAGTCGAGACAGGGGTAGTAACTATGGCTACACCTTC. This sequence encodes CASSRDRGSNYGYTF.

The V call is TRBV6-5, the J call TRBJ2-1; 11 bases match TRBD2. V lost 6 bases, J lost 8 bases, and 6 bases stayed unmatched. The germline CDR1 and CDR2 sequences are MNHEY and SVGAGI. The length of the CDR3 is 14 residues. The CDR3: CASSTSGGYDEQFF. The DNA for the CDR3 is TGTGCCAGCAGCACTAGCGGGGGATACGATGAGCAGTTCTTC.

The chain couples TRBV7-2 to TRBJ1-5, with TRBD1 matching over 7 bases. Looked up from germline, CDR1 is SGHTA and CDR2 is FQGNSA. Germline trimming cut 5 bases from V and 6 bases from J; bases unmatched to any gene: 10. The CDR3 runs to 15 residues. This chain's CDR3 is CASSQGQFGAQPQHF. The CDR3 nucleotides read TGTGCCAGCAGCCAGGGACAGTTCGGGGCTCAGCCCCAGCATTTT.

This clone appeared a single time. CDR3 loop: CASSLVLNEQYF. DNA for the CDR3: TGTGCCAGCAGCTTGGTCTTAAACGAGCAGTACTTC. The chain links TRBV5-6 to TRBJ2-7; D call uncertain. V was shortened by 0 bases and J by 5 bases, with 6 bases between the two germline ends. This CDR3 comprises 12 residues. Germline CDR1 and CDR2: SGHDT and YYEEEE.

This clone has just a few counts. At the DNA level, this CDR3 is encoded by other sequences in the same sample as well. The rearrangement uses TRBV25-1 and TRBJ1-1; D gene ambiguous. Trimming pared 4 bases from V and 1 base from J, leaving 7 bases between. CDR1 and CDR2 from the germline V gene are MGHDK and SYGVNS. This CDR3 spans 13 amino acids. In DNA form, the CDR3 reads TGTGCCAGCAGTGGACGGGGGAACACTGAAGCTTTCTTT. This encodes CASSGRGNTEAFF.

The chain links TRBV5-8 to TRBJ1-6; 10 nucleotides agree with TRBD1. Unmatched junction bases numbered 8, after V lost 5 bases and J lost 6 bases. This CDR3 contains 16 residues. Germline V gene data show CDR1 as SGHTS and CDR2 as YDEGEE. The CDR3 spells CASSHPGQGLNSPLHF. CDR3 DNA: TGTGCCAGCAGTCATCCGGGACAGGGGCTTAATTCACCCCTCCACTTT. Filled out from reference TRBV5-8 and TRBJ1-6, the complete variable domain reads EAGVTQSPTHLIKTRGQQATLRCSPISGHTSVYWYQQALGLGLQFLLWYDEGEERNRGNFPPRFSGRQFPNYSSELNVNALELEDSALYLCASSHPGQGLNSPLHFGNGTRLTVT.

The rearrangement links TRBV7-9 to TRBJ1-3, with D perhaps TRBD1 (5 bases). V lost 5 bases, J lost 0 bases, and 11 bases lay in between. CDR1 SEHNR and CDR2 FQNEAQ come from the germline V gene (reference sequence). This CDR3 contains 15 residues. The CDR3 coding sequence is TGTGCCAGCAGCCGGACATATCACTCTGGAAACACCATATATTTT. It translates to CASSRTYHSGNTIYF.

The CDR3 is CASSPPTARTGELFF. The CDR3 coding sequence is TGCGCCAGCAGCCCCCCGACAGCGAGAACCGGGGAGCTGTTTTTT. V usage is TRBV4-1 and J usage is TRBJ2-2; maybe TRBD1 (5 bases). The germline V gene encodes CDR1 MGHRA and CDR2 YSYEKL. Deletions cut 4 bases from V and 5 bases from J, with 14 bases between. This CDR3 has 15 residues.

The CDR3 bases are TGTGCCAGCAGCCCGAATCCGAGGACAGGGACTTCACCCCTCCACTTT. Encoded protein: CASSPNPRTGTSPLHF. The chain carries TRBV5-5 and TRBJ1-6; 8 bases are a match to TRBD1. Germline CDR1 is SGHKS and CDR2 is YYEKEE (reference sequence). V dropped 4 bases and J dropped 9; count of bases not matched to a gene: 12. This CDR3 has 16 residues.

The chain combines TRBV13 with TRBJ2-3, with D possibly matching TRBD1 (5 bases). Germline V gene data show CDR1 as PRHDT and CDR2 as FYEKMQ (reference sequence). This CDR3 is built from 17 residues. V was trimmed by 0 bases and J by 3 bases, leaving 16 bases between them. CDR3 in amino acids: CASSLGVLSGSTDTQYF. The DNA for the CDR3 is TGTGCCAGCAGCTTAGGAGTGCTGTCAGGGTCGACAGATACGCAGTATTTT. Drawing the rest from reference TRBV13 and TRBJ2-3, the complete variable domain is AAGVIQSPRHLIKEKRETATLKCYPIPRHDTVYWYQQGPGQDPQFLISFYEKMQSDKGSIPDRFSAQQFSDYHSELNMSSLELGDSALYFCASSLGVLSGSTDTQYFGPGTRLTVL.

The rearrangement joins TRBV4-1 to TRBJ2-2; a possible D gene is TRBD1 (6 bases). Germline-derived CDR1 and CDR2 are MGHRA and YSYEKL. V lost 4 bases to trimming and J lost 4 bases, with 10 bases between them. This CDR3 has 14 amino acids. The CDR3 DNA reads as TGCGCCAGCAGCCCACAGGGTTCCACCGGGGAGCTGTTTTTT. Its translation is CASSPQGSTGELFF.

Points on this clone: This sample also contains other DNA sequences that code for the same CDR3. V usage is TRBV11-2 and J usage is TRBJ1-6, with 10 positions matching TRBD1. Germline loops: CDR1 SGHAT, CDR2 FQNNGV. The CDR3 has 18 amino acids. The J segment lost 1 base and the V segment lost 5 bases, leaving 8 bases of the junction unmatched. The CDR3 spells CASSVPPGQGSYNSPLHF. In DNA, the CDR3 is TGTGCCAGCAGCGTACCCCCGGGACAGGGGTCCTATAATTCACCCCTCCACTTT.

This clone was counted a few times. This sequence joins TRBV14 and TRBJ1-1, with D unresolved. The V gene lost 1 base and the J gene lost 3 bases, with 9 bases spanning the gap. Germline assignment: CDR1 SGHDN and CDR2 FVKESK. The CDR3 consists of 14 residues. CDR3 sequence: CASSQVSTYTEAFF. The CDR3 DNA reads TGTGCCAGCAGCCAAGTTTCGACATACACTGAAGCTTTCTTT.

J is TRBJ2-2 and V is TRBV6-7; D is perhaps TRBD1 (5 bases). TRBV6-7 is marked as an open reading frame, function uncertain. CDR3 length equals 15 residues. Trimming removed 10 bases from V and 4 bases from J, with 19 bases in between. CDR3 bases: TGTGCCATTCCTCAAGGGGCAGGGCCCACCGGGGAGCTGTTTTTT. The encoded protein is CAIPQGAGPTGELFF.

The chain uses TRBV14 and TRBJ2-2; possible D gene TRBD1, 6 bases. Germline V gene lookup returns CDR1 SGHDN and CDR2 FVKESK. V shed 2 bases and J shed 6 bases, with 7 bases lying between them. The CDR3 is 13 residues long. The CDR3 reads CASSQNRAGELFF. The CDR3 region has the DNA TGTGCCAGCAGCCAAAACAGGGCCGGGGAGCTGTTTTTT.

The chain joins TRBV5-8 to TRBJ1-1, with no clear D. This CDR3 spans 15 amino acids. V was shortened by 0 bases and J by 5 bases, with 14 bases between the two germline ends. Germline V lookup: CDR1 SGHTS, CDR2 YDEGEE. The CDR3 protein is CASSLVPGSRTEAFF. In DNA, the CDR3 is TGTGCCAGCAGCTTGGTCCCGGGGTCGCGAACTGAAGCTTTCTTT.

V gene TRBV7-3 combines with J gene TRBJ1-1; 9 nucleotides line up with TRBD1. V gave up 1 base and J gave up 5 bases; unmatched junction bases: 17. CDR3 size: 19 residues. Germline values: CDR1 SGHTA, CDR2 FQGTGA. CDR3 nucleotide sequence: TGTGCCAGCAGCTTAATCCGGGACAGGGCCTCGACCAGAAAGACTGAAGCTTTCTTT. It is translated as CASSLIRDRASTRKTEAFF.

This clone has only one observation. The chain employs TRBV2 and TRBJ1-1; TRBD1 matches at 9 bases. J was trimmed by 8 bases and V by 6 bases; bases with no gene match: 4. CDR1 and CDR2 from the germline V gene are SNHLY and FYNNEI. The CDR3 has 12 amino acids. The CDR3 DNA sequence: TGTGCCAGCAGCGGACAGGGGCCCGAAGCTTTCTTT. Translated: CASSGQGPEAFF.

This clone came up once. The chain has TRBV5-6 and TRBJ2-1; D ambiguous. The V gene lost 4 bases and the J gene lost 6 bases, with 14 bases spanning the gap. CDR3 length equals 14 residues. Germline V gene data show CDR1 as SGHDT and CDR2 as YYEEEE. In DNA, the CDR3 is TGTGCCAGCAGCCCAACTTACAGAAGCAATGAGCAGTTCTTC. It specifies CASSPTYRSNEQFF.

A single count supports this clone. The chain recombines TRBV29-1 with TRBJ2-1, with D possibly TRBD1 on 6 matching bases. Germline V gene sequence: CDR1 SQVTM, CDR2 ANQGSEA. The CDR3 sequence is 14 residues long. The ends were cut back, 3 bases at V and 7 bases at J, with 16 bases in the middle. CDR3 in amino acids: CSVEGPLRGNEQFF. The DNA for the CDR3 is TGCAGCGTTGAGGGGCCCCTAAGGGGGAATGAGCAGTTCTTC.